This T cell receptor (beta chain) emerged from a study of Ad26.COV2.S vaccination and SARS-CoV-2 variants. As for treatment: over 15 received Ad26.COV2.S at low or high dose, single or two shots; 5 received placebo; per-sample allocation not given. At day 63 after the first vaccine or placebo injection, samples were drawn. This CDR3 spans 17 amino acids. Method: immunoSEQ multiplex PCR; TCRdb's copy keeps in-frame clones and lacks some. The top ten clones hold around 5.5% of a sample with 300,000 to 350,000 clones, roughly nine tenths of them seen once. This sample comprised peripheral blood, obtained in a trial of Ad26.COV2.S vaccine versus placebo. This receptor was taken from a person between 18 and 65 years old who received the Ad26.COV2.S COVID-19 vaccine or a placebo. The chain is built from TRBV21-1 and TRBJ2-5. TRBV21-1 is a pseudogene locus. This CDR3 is CASSKGSGDVAKETQYF. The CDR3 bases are TGTGCCAGCAGCAAAGGTTCAGGTGACGTAGCAAAAGAGACCCAGTACTTC.